The clone carrying this TCR beta chain has a handful of counts. The authors ran a second PCR of about 6 to 11 cycles using a sample-barcoded 5' primer and a J-beta primer mix. TCRdb reprocessed the 5' RACE reads with MiXCR, giving one entry per CDR3 protein. Of about 1.4 million distinct CDR3 sequences listed, approximately 59% are singletons. This sample is drawn from a study of blood T cells in healthy people across ages. V lost 10 bases and J lost 3, with 13 bases in between. The CDR3 consists of 13 residues. In germline, CDR1 is ENHRY, CDR2 SYGVKD. The material sequenced was blood. The origin of this receptor is a man younger than 35 in good health. The V gene is TRBV10-3, the J gene TRBJ1-5, with no clear D. CDR3 in amino acids: CATRPGYNQPQHF. CDR3 nucleotides: TGTGCCACTAGACCGGGGTACAATCAGCCCCAGCATTTT.